The clone carrying this T cell receptor (beta chain) has more than one count but fewer than ten. Its antigen is not identified. TCRdb re-analysed the 5' RACE reads in MiXCR, keeping a single row per CDR3 protein. This sample has about 110,000 distinct CDR3 sequences, with approximately 12% found just once. The data originate from a study of early T cells in non-severe SARS-CoV-2 infection. Broader study findings: Matching results from VDJdb favored anti-spike CD8 responses, leaving private and CD4 specificities undetected.

Germline V CDR1 and CDR2: SGHRS, YFSETQ. The CDR3 consists of 16 residues. The V end was cut by 4 bases, the J end by 0 bases, with 14 bases between. The sequence was obtained from an adult who was a healthcare worker with PCR-confirmed SARS-CoV-2 infection or an uninfected control (not recorded which). The sequenced sample was whole blood, obtained at baseline. The chain links TRBV5-1 to TRBJ2-1; weak D call: TRBD2 (6 bases). The CDR3 is CASSPHSGSSYNEQFF. CDR3 in DNA: TGCGCCAGCAGCCCCCATAGCGGTAGCTCCTACAATGAGCAGTTCTTC.